Following are 17 T cell receptor beta chains from one sample sequenced in a study of blood T cells in healthy people across ages. A second PCR of roughly 7 to 11 cycles used a sample-barcoded 5' primer and a J-beta primer mix. TCRdb re-analysed the 5' RACE reads in MiXCR, keeping a single row per CDR3 protein. The sample records about 720,000 distinct CDR3 sequences, 25% being singletons. These data were also reused for a study on T cells of mothers and their children.

The sequenced sample consisted of blood. All receptors derive from a boy between 10 and 17 years old in good health.

Worth noting for this clonotype: Just one base apart from a much larger clone, this may be a read error. This chain joins TRBV5-1 and TRBJ2-5; D might be TRBD2 (5 bases). This CDR3 spans 15 amino acids. Germline V gene sequence: CDR1 SGHRS, CDR2 YFSETQ. The CDR3 nucleotides read TGCGCCGGCAGCTTGGTCGTGAGCGGCCAAGAGACCCAGTACTTC. Protein sequence: CAGSLVVSGQETQYF.

This clonotype was seen a few times. The CDR3 end shows no conserved phenylalanine or tryptophan, and so a read error is likely. The gene calls are TRBV20-1 and TRBJ1-1, with 9 positions matching TRBD1. This CDR3 contains 16 residues. V shed 1 base, J shed 3 bases, and the junction held 9 bases outside the gene matches. Germline loops: CDR1 DFQATT, CDR2 SNEGSKA (reference sequence). The chain's CDR3 is CSARGGTGGAYTEAFL. Here the CDR3 DNA reads TGCAGTGCTAGAGGGGGAACAGGGGGCGCCTACACTGAAGCTTTCCTT.

This clonotype appeared once. The genes are TRBV25-1 and TRBJ2-7, with unresolved D. CDR3 length equals 14 residues. The germline V and J ends were trimmed by 7 bases and 2 bases, with 15 bases remaining between them. CDR1 and CDR2 from the germline V gene are MGHDK and SYGVNS. The CDR3 nucleotides are TGTGCCAGCACCTCGCCCCAAACCCCCTACGAGCAGTACTTC. Its protein product is CASTSPQTPYEQYF.

V is TRBV20-1 and J is TRBJ2-1, with D uncertain. The germline V and J ends were trimmed by 0 bases and 5 bases, with 8 bases remaining between them. There are 13 residues in the CDR3. Germline V lookup: CDR1 DFQATT, CDR2 SNEGSKA (reference sequence). The CDR3 coding sequence is TGCAGTGCTAGAGATCCCAGCAACAATGAGCAGTTCTTC. It translates to CSARDPSNNEQFF.

In this sample, this clonotype turned up a few times. This chain joins TRBV7-2 and TRBJ1-1; TRBD1 matches at 7 bases. J was trimmed by 0 bases and V by 6 bases; bases with no gene match: 7. Germline assignment: CDR1 SGHTA and CDR2 FQGNSA. The CDR3 is made up of 15 amino acids. The CDR3 sequence is CASRYTGTVNTEAFF. The CDR3 DNA follows: TGTGCCAGCAGATATACCGGGACAGTGAACACTGAAGCTTTCTTT.

Concerning this clonotype itself: This may arise from a read error, as a much more abundant clone is one base away. This sequence joins TRBV12-3 or TRBV12-4 and TRBJ2-6; 8 bases match TRBD1. There are 14 residues in the CDR3. Trimming cost V 6 bases and J 2 bases; bases outside gene matches: 0. CDR3 protein: CASRQGAGANVLTF. The CDR3 coding sequence is TGTGCCAGCAGACAGGGGGCTGGGGCCAACGTCCTGACTTTC.

Only a few counts were recorded for this clonotype. The V gene is TRBV13, the J gene TRBJ2-5; either TRBD1 or TRBD2 may fit D (5 bases each). The J call may be incorrect, as the DNA end agrees better with TRBJ2-1. The germline CDR1 and CDR2 sequences are PRHDT and FYEKMQ (reference sequence). CDR3 length: 16 residues. This CDR3 is CASSLTGARLYNEQFF. CDR3 nucleotide sequence: TGTGCCAGCAGCTTAACCGGGGCTAGATTATACAATGAGCAGTTCTTC.

Concerning this clonotype: The junction departs from the called germline gene at one end, perhaps through a read error. The chain joins TRBV12-3 or TRBV12-4 to TRBJ2-5, with 9 bases matching TRBD2. The CDR3 runs to 14 residues. CDR3 sequence reads: CASSLQGSGRGMFF. The CDR3 nucleotides read TGTGCCAGCAGTTTACAGGGTAGCGGGAGAGGGATGTTCTTC.

The chain employs TRBV6-2 or TRBV6-3 and TRBJ2-1; 9 bases agree with TRBD1. The better agreement between TRBJ2-7 and the DNA end casts doubt on the J call. Germline lookup yields CDR1 MNHEY and CDR2 SVGEGT. The CDR3 runs 16 residues. The CDR3 here is CASSYNPRQGAYEQYF. Written as DNA, the CDR3 is TGTGCCAGCAGTTACAACCCCAGACAGGGGGCCTACGAGCAGTACTTC.

The rearrangement links TRBV25-1 to TRBJ2-3; D is ambiguous. Trimming shortened V by 3 bases and J by 2 bases, and 9 bases separated the two germline ends. Per the germline V gene, CDR1 is MGHDK and CDR2 is SYGVNS. This CDR3 region has 14 residues. CDR3 residues: CASSESLNTDTQYF. In DNA form, the CDR3 reads TGTGCCAGCAGTGAGTCCCTCAACACAGATACGCAGTATTTT.

This clonotype was found a few times. The chain employs TRBV4-2 and TRBJ2-7; 10 nucleotides match TRBD2. The V gene end was trimmed by 0 bases and the J gene end by 3 bases; junction bases not matched to a gene: 5. The CDR3 has 16 amino acids. Germline V CDR1 and CDR2: LGHNA, YNFKEQ. The CDR3 region has the DNA TGTGCCAGCAGCCAAGAGGTCACTAGCGGGATCTACGAGCAGTACTTC. This sequence encodes CASSQEVTSGIYEQYF.

In this sample, this clonotype turned up a few times. The V gene is TRBV24-1, the J gene TRBJ2-1, with no clear D. The length of the CDR3 is 11 residues. Trimming removed 9 bases at V and 5 bases at J, with 7 bases between. Germline V gives CDR1 KGHDR, CDR2 SFDVKD. CDR3 coding DNA: TGTGCCACCGGAGAGGACAATGAGCAGTTCTTC. Its translation is CATGEDNEQFF.

The V call is TRBV27, the J call TRBJ2-3; D is possibly TRBD2 (5 bases). Trimming cost V 5 bases and J 1 base, with 10 bases left between them. CDR1 and CDR2 (germline): MNHEY, SMNVEV (reference sequence). This CDR3 region has 14 residues. DNA of the CDR3: TGTGCCAGCAGTACCCTGGGAGGCACAGATACGCAGTATTTT. It encodes CASSTLGGTDTQYF.

The chain combines TRBV6-5 with TRBJ1-4; D is unresolved. The CDR3 has 12 residues. Germline V gene lookup returns CDR1 MNHEY and CDR2 SVGAGI. V was clipped by 4 bases and J by 8 bases, with 8 bases between them. The CDR3 loop is CASSLFGEKLFF. The CDR3 bases are TGTGCCAGCAGTTTATTCGGCGAAAAACTGTTTTTT.

There are a few counts of this clonotype. The V gene is TRBV28, the J gene TRBJ2-1; D possibly corresponds to TRBD1 (6 bases). The DNA end favors TRBJ2-7, so the J call may be wrong. The CDR3 spans 12 residues. Germline-derived CDR1 and CDR2 are MDHEN and SYDVKM. Written as DNA, the CDR3 is TGTGCCAGCGGGACACTCTCCTACGAGCAGTACTTC. It codes for CASGTLSYEQYF.

The chain links TRBV29-1 to TRBJ1-5, with D possibly being TRBD1 (6 bases). There are 14 residues in the CDR3. Germline V gene sequence: CDR1 SQVTM, CDR2 ANQGSEA. The germline V and J ends were trimmed by 5 bases and 4 bases, with 15 bases remaining between them. The CDR3: CSVTTDRRNQPQHF. The CDR3 nucleotides are TGCAGCGTTACTACGGACAGACGTAATCAGCCCCAGCATTTT. Filled out from reference TRBV29-1 and TRBJ1-5, the complete variable domain reads SAVISQKPSRDICQRGTSLTIQCQVDSQVTMMFWYRQQPGQSLTLIATANQGSEATYESGFVIDKFPISRPNLTFSTLTVSNMSPEDSSIYLCSVTTDRRNQPQHFGDGTRLSIL.

The chain recombines TRBV5-1 with TRBJ2-7; perhaps TRBD2 as D (5 bases). V dropped 2 bases and J dropped 3 bases, with 12 bases sitting between them. The CDR3 length is 14 residues. Germline CDR1 SGHRS, CDR2 YFSETQ. The CDR3 bases are TGCGCCAGCAGCTTTTCGGCGGGCCACTACGAGCAGTACTTC. Its protein is CASSFSAGHYEQYF.